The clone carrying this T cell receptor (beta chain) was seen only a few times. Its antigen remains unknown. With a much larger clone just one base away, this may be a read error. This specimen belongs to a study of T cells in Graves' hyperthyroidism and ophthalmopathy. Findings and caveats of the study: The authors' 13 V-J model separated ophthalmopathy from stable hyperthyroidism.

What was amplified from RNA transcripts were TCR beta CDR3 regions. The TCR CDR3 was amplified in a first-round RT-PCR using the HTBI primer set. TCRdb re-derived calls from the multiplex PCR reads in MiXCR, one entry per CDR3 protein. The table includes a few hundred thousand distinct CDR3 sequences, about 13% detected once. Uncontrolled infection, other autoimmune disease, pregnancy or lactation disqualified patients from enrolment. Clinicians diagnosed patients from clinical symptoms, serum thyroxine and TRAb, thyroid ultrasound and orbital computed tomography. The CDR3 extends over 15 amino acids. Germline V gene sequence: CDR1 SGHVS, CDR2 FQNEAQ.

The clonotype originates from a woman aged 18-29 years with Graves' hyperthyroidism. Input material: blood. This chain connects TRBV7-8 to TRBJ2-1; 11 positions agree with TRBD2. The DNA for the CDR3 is TGTGCCAGCAGGGGGACTAGCGGAGCCTACAATGAGCGGTTCTTC. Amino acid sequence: CASRGTSGAYNERFF.